This T cell receptor (beta chain) was sequenced during a study of blood T cell repertoires in COVID-19. Looking at the study overall: Both acute and convalescent COVID-19 samples were obtained from the United States, Italy and Spain.

Original analysis: Amplified reference gene primers provided the basis for estimating nucleated cell counts. Sequencing was performed with immunoSEQ multiplex PCR; in TCRdb, only in-frame clones are kept and a portion is missing. V, J and clone size were drawn from that table, and D and trimming were deduced from the DNA. The table includes around 320,000 clones, just under 90% detected once. Across about two dozen US areas, participants ranged in age from roughly 18 to 95 years. A PCR-confirmed or clinician-diagnosed COVID-19 case had contacted exposed participants within 2 weeks of entry. V shed 1 base, J shed 3 bases, and the junction held 1 base outside the gene matches. The CDR3 runs 15 residues. CDR1 and CDR2 (germline): MNHNS, SASEGT.

V and J are TRBV6-1 and TRBJ2-1; 9 bases map to TRBD2. Sequenced input: PBMCs or T cells enriched from blood (not recorded which). The receptor was isolated from a woman aged 50 to 65 who had been exposed to COVID-19. This CDR3 is CASSEETSGYNEQFF. CDR3 in DNA: TGTGCCAGCAGTGAAGAGACTAGCGGCTACAATGAGCAGTTCTTC.